These 14 T cell receptor beta chains originate from one sample sequenced in a study of Ad26.COV2.S vaccination and SARS-CoV-2 variants. Sample treatment: some 20 received Ad26.COV2.S at low or high dose, single or two shots; roughly 5 received placebo; per-sample allocation not given. The samples were gathered on day 63 after the first injection of vaccine or placebo. Here immunoSEQ multiplex PCR was the method, and the copy in TCRdb shows in-frame clones only, minus some. The sample lists roughly 300,000 clones, 88% seen once, with roughly 6% in the top ten. The sequencing used peripheral blood, collected in a trial of Ad26.COV2.S vaccine versus placebo. The receptors stem from a person between 18 and 60 years old who received the Ad26.COV2.S COVID-19 vaccine or a placebo.

The rearrangement links TRBV18 to TRBJ2-2; D is perhaps TRBD2 (6 bases). From germline, CDR1 is KGHSH and CDR2 LQKENI. The CDR3 runs 18 residues. Trimming shortened V by 2 bases and J by 6 bases, and 22 bases separated the two germline ends. The chain's CDR3 is CASSPTTGKPGGAGELFF. For the CDR3, the DNA is TGTGCCAGCTCACCAACCACGGGAAAGCCCGGAGGGGCCGGGGAGCTGTTTTTT.

The chain has TRBV5-1 and TRBJ2-5, with TRBD1 as a possible D gene (6 bases). V shed 5 bases and J shed 2 bases, with 16 bases lying between them. From germline, CDR1 is SGHRS and CDR2 YFSETQ. CDR3 length: 15 amino acids. The CDR3 DNA follows: TGCGCCAGCAGGCTTATCACAGGGTCACAAGAGACCCAGTACTTC. Its translation: CASRLITGSQETQYF.

V is TRBV6-6 and J is TRBJ2-2; weak D call: TRBD1 (5 bases). The germline CDR1 and CDR2 sequences are MNHNY and SVGAGI (reference sequence). The CDR3 has 13 amino acids. Trimming left V 6 bases short and J 4 bases short, with 9 bases between. Here the CDR3 reads CASSDSATGELFF. The CDR3, as DNA: TGTGCCAGCAGCGACAGCGCCACCGGGGAGCTGTTTTTT.

On this clone: The junction does not match germline at one end; this may be a read error. The rearrangement uses TRBV5-1 and TRBJ2-1; the match to TRBD1 covers 8 bases. Germline V gene data show CDR1 as SGHRS and CDR2 as YFSETQ. The CDR3 is 15 residues long. CDR3 coding DNA: TGCGCCAGCAGCTTGCTGTCAGGGGGCTACGATGAGCAGTTCTTC. Its translation: CASSLLSGGYDEQFF.

The chain combines TRBV30 with TRBJ2-3, with 10 bases matching TRBD2. The CDR3 runs 15 residues. Germline trimming cut 6 bases from V and 1 base from J; bases unmatched to any gene: 7. Germline V gene sequence: CDR1 GTSNPN, CDR2 SVGIG (reference sequence). The CDR3 nucleotides are TGTGCCTGTCACCCTAGCGGGGGCGGCACAGATACGCAGTATTTT. It translates to CACHPSGGGTDTQYF.

The rearrangement uses TRBV7-2 and TRBJ2-7; TRBD1 matches 7 bases. V dropped 5 bases and J dropped 0; count of bases not matched to a gene: 7. The CDR3 contains 15 residues. The germline V gene has CDR1 SGHTA and CDR2 FQGNSA. Written as DNA, the CDR3 is TGTGCCAGCAGCGCAAGGGGGCTTCACTCCTACGAGCAGTACTTC. Protein: CASSARGLHSYEQYF.

V usage is TRBV20-1 and J usage is TRBJ2-1; D is unclear. Germline lookup yields CDR1 DFQATT and CDR2 SNEGSKA (reference sequence). The V end was cut by 6 bases, the J end by 9 bases, with 12 bases between. The length of the CDR3 is 11 residues. CDR3 in DNA: TGCAGTGCCACAGAAGTAGGTGAGCAGTTCTTC. Translating it yields CSATEVGEQFF.

The J gene is TRBJ1-3, the V gene TRBV2; 8 bases are a match to TRBD1. From germline, CDR1 is SNHLY and CDR2 FYNNEI. The CDR3 runs 16 residues. Trimming took 7 bases from V and 4 from J; bases not matched to a gene: 12. The CDR3 protein is CASTSPGRGLGNTIYF. In nucleotides, the CDR3 is TGTGCCAGCACCTCCCCAGGCAGGGGGCTCGGAAACACCATATATTTT.

CDR3 DNA: TGCAGCGTTGTGAGGGGCGGCAACTATGGCTACACCTTC. It specifies CSVVRGGNYGYTF. The chain carries TRBV29-1 and TRBJ1-2; a weak D match, TRBD1 (5 bases). V was cut by 4 bases and J by 2 bases, with 11 bases left in between. Germline values: CDR1 SQVTM, CDR2 ANQGSEA. The CDR3 has 13 residues.

This clone was detected only a few times. J is TRBJ1-1 and V is TRBV7-9, with D unclear. The CDR3 totals 17 residues. The germline CDR1 and CDR2 sequences are SEHNR and FQNEAQ (reference sequence). Trimming pared 0 bases from V and 0 bases from J, leaving 14 bases between. The DNA for the CDR3 is TGTGCCAGCAGCTTAGCGCGGTTTGGGATTTTGAACACTGAAGCTTTCTTT. Protein: CASSLARFGILNTEAFF.

CDR3 region: CASSKDRAGTGELFF. The CDR3 DNA follows: TGCGCCAGCAGTAAGGACAGGGCGGGCACCGGGGAGCTGTTTTTT. This chain joins TRBV10-2 and TRBJ2-2, with TRBD1 matching over 8 bases. With V trimmed by 5 bases and J by 4 bases, 6 bases remained unmatched. This CDR3 spans 15 amino acids. Germline CDR1 reads WSHSY; CDR2 reads SAAADI.

The J gene is TRBJ2-7, the V gene TRBV5-1, with TRBD2 matching 11 bases. The CDR3 has 15 residues. CDR1 is SGHRS and CDR2 is YFSETQ in the germline V gene. With V trimmed by 2 bases and J by 2 bases, 3 bases remained unmatched. The CDR3 loop reads CASSFSGRGPYEQYF. The CDR3, as DNA: TGCGCCAGCAGCTTTAGCGGGAGGGGGCCCTACGAGCAGTACTTC.

The chain uses TRBV5-1 and TRBJ2-1; no clear D. The CDR3 covers 15 residues. Trimming took 0 bases from V and 2 from J, leaving 9 bases between them. Germline V CDR1 and CDR2: SGHRS, YFSETQ. The CDR3 loop reads CASSLEGNTYNEQFF. The CDR3 DNA sequence: TGCGCCAGCAGCTTGGAGGGTAACACCTACAATGAGCAGTTCTTC.

This chain uses TRBV12-3 or TRBV12-4 with TRBJ1-2, with D unresolved. This CDR3 has 13 amino acids. Trimming took off 5 bases at V and 4 bases at J, with 11 bases between the two ends. CDR3: CASSNPTSYGYTF. Here the CDR3 DNA reads TGTGCCAGCAGTAATCCTACCTCCTATGGCTACACCTTC.